Presented here are 5 T cell receptor beta chains from one specimen sequenced in a study of cytomegalovirus exposure and HLA in healthy donors. Primers included in the PCR were 60 Vbeta and 13 Jbeta primers. Only in-frame clones appear in the TCRdb table, and some are missing; sequencing was by immunoSEQ multiplex PCR. The data show 150,000 or so clones, about 74% seen once. Sequenced material: PBMCs. Receptor source: a man aged 35-49 years in good health and CMV-seropositive.

The chain recombines TRBV7-9 with TRBJ1-1; tentatively, D is TRBD1 (5 bases). This CDR3 contains 15 residues. Trimming removed 1 base from V and 1 base from J, with 10 bases in between. Germline V gene lookup returns CDR1 SEHNR and CDR2 FQNEAQ (reference sequence). The CDR3 nucleotides are TGTGCCAGCAGCTTAGGGCCCAGGGAGAACACTGAAGCTTTCTTT. Translation gives CASSLGPRENTEAFF.

This clone showed up just a few times. The V gene is TRBV6-4, the J gene TRBJ2-2; 13 nucleotides agree with TRBD2. This CDR3 region has 17 residues. Trimming cost V 5 bases and J 7 bases; bases outside gene matches: 10. Germline V CDR1 and CDR2: MRHNA, SNTAGT. The DNA for the CDR3 is TGTGCCAGCAGTTTCCCGGGACTAGCGGGATGGCACGGGGAGCTGTTTTTT. The encoded protein is CASSFPGLAGWHGELFF.

V gene TRBV21-1 combines with J gene TRBJ2-3; the D segment call TRBD1 is taken from the table without a DNA check. TRBV21-1 is flagged as a pseudogene. The CDR3 totals 16 residues. CDR3 amino acids: CASSNRQGKGTDTQYF. The CDR3 region has the DNA TGTGCCAGCAGCAACCGACAGGGGAAAGGCACAGATACGCAGTATTTT.

This clone was seen a single time. The chain uses TRBV4-2 and TRBJ2-3; perhaps TRBD2 as D (5 bases). Trimming took 0 bases from V and 1 from J, leaving 11 bases between them. The CDR3 is 16 residues long. Germline CDR1 LGHNA, CDR2 YNFKEQ. The CDR3 DNA is TGTGCCAGCAGCCAAGATCTAGCCCCTGGCACAGATACGCAGTATTTT. Protein: CASSQDLAPGTDTQYF.

The table lists this clone with a count of one. CDR3 bases: TGCGCCAGCAGCCAAGATGTGATGACTAGCGGGAGTCGGAACGAGCAGTACTTC. Protein product: CASSQDVMTSGSRNEQYF. The rearrangement links TRBV4-3 to TRBJ2-7; 12 bases line up with TRBD2. The CDR3 contains 18 residues. The germline gives CDR1 LGHNA, CDR2 YSLEER. The V segment lost 0 bases and the J segment 5 bases; nucleotides outside the gene matches: 11.